The sequence of this T cell receptor (beta chain) was determined in a study of OX40 agonist ivuxolimab in advanced cancers. Study-wide results and limits: Compared with CD4+, CD8+ T cells on average had more expanded clones. In a subset of nonresponders, normalized T-cell clonal expansion was also low.

Notes on this clone: Its specificity is not known.

Produced via immunoSEQ multiplex PCR; TCRdb's table is partial and in-frame only. Counted here are roughly 28,000 clones, 91% occurring once; the ten biggest clones make up roughly 10%. The germline CDR1 and CDR2 sequences are GTSNPN and SVGIG (reference sequence). V was clipped by 0 bases and J by 5 bases, with 4 bases between them. The CDR3 has 11 amino acids. The rearrangement joins TRBV30 to TRBJ1-1; D is ambiguous. This sample comprised CD4+ or CD8+ T cells sorted from blood, obtained in a trial of the OX40 agonist ivuxolimab. The clonotype comes from an adult with an advanced solid tumor such as melanoma, head and neck, liver or kidney cancer. CDR3 nucleotides: TGTGCCTGGAGTGTAGGGACTGAAGCTTTCTTT. Its translation: CAWSVGTEAFF.